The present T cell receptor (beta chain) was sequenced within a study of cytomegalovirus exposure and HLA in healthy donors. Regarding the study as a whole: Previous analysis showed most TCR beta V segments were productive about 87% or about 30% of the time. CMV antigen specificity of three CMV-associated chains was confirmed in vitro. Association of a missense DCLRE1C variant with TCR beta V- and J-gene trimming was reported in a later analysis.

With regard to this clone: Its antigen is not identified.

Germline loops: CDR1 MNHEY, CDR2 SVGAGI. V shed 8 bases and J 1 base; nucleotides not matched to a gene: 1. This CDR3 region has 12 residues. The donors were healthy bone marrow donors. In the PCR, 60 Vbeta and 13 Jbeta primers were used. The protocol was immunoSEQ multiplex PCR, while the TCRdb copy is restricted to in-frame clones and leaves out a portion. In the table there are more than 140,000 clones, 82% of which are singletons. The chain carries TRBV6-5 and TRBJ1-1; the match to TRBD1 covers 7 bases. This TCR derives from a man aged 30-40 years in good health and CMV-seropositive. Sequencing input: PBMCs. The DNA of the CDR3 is TGTGCCAGCGGACAGGAGAACACTGAAGCTTTCTTT. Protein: CASGQENTEAFF.